A selection of T cell receptor beta chains follows, all from one sample in a study of siplizumab effects on memory and regulatory T cells. Libraries were prepared by immunoSEQ multiplex PCR; TCRdb keeps only in-frame clonotypes and omits some of them. The sample records approximately 100,000 clones, 90% to 95% being singletons. Sequenced: Tregs sorted from blood. The source is a human donor in good health. CDR3s include the opening cysteine and the closing phenylalanine or tryptophan.

>TRBJ2-5|TRBV6-5
CASSYSWGVLETQYF
>TRBJ1-3|TRBV9
CASSVAGSLLGNTIYF
>TRBJ2-2|TRBV5-1
CASSLDLRDGELFF
>TRBJ2-7|TRBV19
CASSNRDRGDEQYF
>TRBJ2-5|TRBV27
CASSLWFGSQETQYF
>TRBJ2-7|TRBV5-1
CASRAGEGAYEQYF
>TRBJ1-2|TRBV6-1
CASSGQGNYGYTF
>TRBJ1-2|TRBV15
CATSRDWGSSGGYTF
>TRBJ2-1|TRBV27
CASSLWLSNEQFF
>TRBJ2-3|TRBV28
CASSSASGRASVAQYF
>TRBJ1-6|TRBV2
CASAGDSPLHF
>TRBJ2-2|TRBV7-8
CASSLVVSLAGELFF
>TRBJ1-2|TRBV6-6
CASSPDGVYGYTF
>TRBJ2-5|TRBV18
CASSPPVVAGVFETQYF
>TRBJ2-2|TRBV18
CASSPPNSGTGELFF
>TRBJ2-1|TRBV5-1
CASSLPGSGGYNEQFF
>TRBJ2-7|TRBV19
CASSAGLADSYEQYF
>TRBJ2-5|TRBV6-5
CASSGDYRGETQYF
>TRBJ1-1|TRBV20-1
CSARVFTEAFF
>TRBJ1-5|TRBV6-1
CATGTGGGSNQPQHF
>TRBJ1-4|TRBV5-1
CASSLAGLVVSEKLFF
>TRBJ1-2|TRBV5-4
CASSSNSGQHYGYTF
>TRBJ2-5|TRBV6-6
CASSRASGSGETQYF
>TRBJ2-7|TRBV15
CATSRDTDRSYEQYF
>TRBJ2-1|TRBV7-2
CASSWTSGSDEQFF
>TRBJ2-7|TRBV5-1
CASSLAGDEQYF
>TRBJ2-5|TRBV4-1
CASSPSRALAGGRGETQYF
>TRBJ2-1|TRBV27
CASRGSGTGLNEQFF
>TRBJ2-2|TRBV2
CASNRDRGGTGELFF
>TRBJ2-3|TRBV5-1
CASAAGPTDTQYF
>TRBJ1-1|TRBV5-1
CASSSQTGGTEAFF
>TRBJ1-5|TRBV29-1
CSVGFGNSNQPQHF
>TRBJ1-2|TRBV7-9
CASSFHSGGLNGYTF
>TRBJ2-1|TRBV5-1
CASSLQGLAGVNEQFF
>TRBJ2-7|TRBV6-5
CASSYSGIRFEQYF
>TRBJ1-2|TRBV6-5
CASRQGDGGYTF